Reported below is one TCR beta chain. V was clipped by 5 bases and J by 0 bases, with 11 bases between them. Germline-derived CDR1 and CDR2 are LNHDA and SQIVND (reference sequence). This CDR3 has 16 residues. The protocol was immunoSEQ multiplex PCR, while the TCRdb copy is restricted to in-frame clones and leaves out a portion. The table has around 190,000 clones, about 92% seen once; the top ten hold roughly 1.3%. This sample is part of a study of control samples from healthy donors and cancer patients. V usage is TRBV19 and J usage is TRBJ1-6; maybe TRBD1 (6 bases). This clonotype was obtained from a man aged 25-40 years in good health. Sequenced: blood. The CDR3 reads CASSEFRGSYNSPLHF. CDR3 coding DNA: TGTGCCAGTAGTGAGTTCAGGGGCTCCTATAATTCACCCCTCCACTTT.